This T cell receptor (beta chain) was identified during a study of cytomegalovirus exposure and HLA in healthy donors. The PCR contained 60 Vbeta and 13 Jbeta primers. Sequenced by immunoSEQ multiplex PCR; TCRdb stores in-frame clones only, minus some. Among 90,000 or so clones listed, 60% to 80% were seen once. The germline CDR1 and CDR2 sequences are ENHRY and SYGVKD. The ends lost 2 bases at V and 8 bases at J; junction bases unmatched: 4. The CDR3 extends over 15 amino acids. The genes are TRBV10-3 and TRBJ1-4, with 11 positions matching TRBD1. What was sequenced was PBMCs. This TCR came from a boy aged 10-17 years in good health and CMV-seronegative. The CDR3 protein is CAISEGTGGSEKLFF. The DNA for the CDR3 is TGTGCCATCAGTGAGGGGACAGGGGGTAGCGAAAAACTGTTTTTT.